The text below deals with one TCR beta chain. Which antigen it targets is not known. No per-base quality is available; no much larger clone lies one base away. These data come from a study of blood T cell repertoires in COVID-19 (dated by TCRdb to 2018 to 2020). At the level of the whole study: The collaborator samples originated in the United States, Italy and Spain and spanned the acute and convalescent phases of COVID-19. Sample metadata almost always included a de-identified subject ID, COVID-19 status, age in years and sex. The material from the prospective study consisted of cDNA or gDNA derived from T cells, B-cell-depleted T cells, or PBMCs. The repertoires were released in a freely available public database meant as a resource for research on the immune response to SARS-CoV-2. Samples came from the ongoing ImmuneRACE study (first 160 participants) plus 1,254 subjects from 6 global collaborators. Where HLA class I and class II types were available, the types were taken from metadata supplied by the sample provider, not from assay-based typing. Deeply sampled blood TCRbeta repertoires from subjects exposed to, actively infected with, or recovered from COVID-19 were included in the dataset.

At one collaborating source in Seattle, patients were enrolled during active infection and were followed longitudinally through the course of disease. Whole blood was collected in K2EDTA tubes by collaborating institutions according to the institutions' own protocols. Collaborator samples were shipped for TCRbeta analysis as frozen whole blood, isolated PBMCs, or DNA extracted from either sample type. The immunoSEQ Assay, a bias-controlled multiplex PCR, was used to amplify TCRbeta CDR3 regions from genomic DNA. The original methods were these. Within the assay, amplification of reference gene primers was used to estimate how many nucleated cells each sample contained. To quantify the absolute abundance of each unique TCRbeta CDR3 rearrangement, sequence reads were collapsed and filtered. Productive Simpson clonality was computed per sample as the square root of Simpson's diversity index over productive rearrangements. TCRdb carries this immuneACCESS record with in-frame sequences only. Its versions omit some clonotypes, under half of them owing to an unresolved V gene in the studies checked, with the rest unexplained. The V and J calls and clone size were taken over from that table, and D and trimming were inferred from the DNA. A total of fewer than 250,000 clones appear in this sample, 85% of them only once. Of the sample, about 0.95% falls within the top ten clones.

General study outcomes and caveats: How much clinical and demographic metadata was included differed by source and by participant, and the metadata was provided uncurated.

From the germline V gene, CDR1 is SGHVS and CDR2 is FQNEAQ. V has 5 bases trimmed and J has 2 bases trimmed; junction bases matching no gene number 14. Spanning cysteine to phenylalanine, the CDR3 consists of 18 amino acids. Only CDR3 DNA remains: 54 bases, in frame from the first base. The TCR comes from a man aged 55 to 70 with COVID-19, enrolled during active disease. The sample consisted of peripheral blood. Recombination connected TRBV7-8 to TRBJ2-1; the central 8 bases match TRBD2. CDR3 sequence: CASSTRRAGGPAYNEQFF. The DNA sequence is TGTGCCAGCAGCACCCGGAGGGCGGGAGGTCCCGCCTACAATGAGCAGTTCTTC. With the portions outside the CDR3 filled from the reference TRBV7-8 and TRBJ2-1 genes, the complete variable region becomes GAGVSQSPRYKVAKRGQDVALRCDPISGHVSLFWYQQALGQGPEFLTYFQNEAQLDKSGLPSDRFFAERPEGSVSTLKIQRTQQEDSAVYLCASSTRRAGGPAYNEQFFGPGTRLTVL.